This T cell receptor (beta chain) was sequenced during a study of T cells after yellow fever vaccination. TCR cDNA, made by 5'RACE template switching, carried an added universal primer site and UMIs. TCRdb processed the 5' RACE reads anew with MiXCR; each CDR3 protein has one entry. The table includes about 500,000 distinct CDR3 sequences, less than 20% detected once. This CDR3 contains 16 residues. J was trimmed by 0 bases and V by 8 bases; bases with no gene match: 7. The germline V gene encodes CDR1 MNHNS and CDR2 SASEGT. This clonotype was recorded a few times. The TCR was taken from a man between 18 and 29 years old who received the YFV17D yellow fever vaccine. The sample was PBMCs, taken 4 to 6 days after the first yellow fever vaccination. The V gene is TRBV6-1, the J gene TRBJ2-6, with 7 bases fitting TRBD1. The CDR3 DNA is TGTGCCAGCCACAGGGGAATGCGCTCTGGGGCCAACGTCCTGACTTTC. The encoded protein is CASHRGMRSGANVLTF.